Each of the 28 T cell receptor beta chains below was sequenced from the same sample in a study of T-cell reconstitution after alpha-beta-depleted transplantation in children. Preparation of the TCRbeta library used unique molecular identifiers. Each CDR3 protein gets one entry after TCRdb re-called the PCR reads with MiXCR. Of 490,000 or so distinct CDR3 sequences listed, about 10% are singletons. The sequencing used PBMCs, collected before TCRalphabeta/CD19-depleted stem cell transplant. The receptors originated from a child aged 2-9 years with inherited bone marrow failure, due to receive a stem cell transplant.

This clonotype appeared a few times. The chain recombines TRBV20-1 with TRBJ2-4, with a weak D call TRBD1 (6 bases). Germline loops: CDR1 DFQATT, CDR2 SNEGSKA (reference sequence). This CDR3 has 15 amino acids. The V and J ends lost 6 bases and 4 bases respectively, with 19 bases between them. CDR3 nucleotides: TGCAGTGCGTACGGGACATCGATGGCTAAAAACATTCAGTACTTC. The encoded protein is CSAYGTSMAKNIQYF.

This clonotype was detected a few times. This chain joins TRBV29-1 and TRBJ1-2; maybe TRBD1 (6 bases). The germline V and J ends were trimmed by 6 bases and 2 bases, with 16 bases remaining between them. The CDR3 runs to 14 residues. Germline V gene sequence: CDR1 SQVTM, CDR2 ANQGSEA. The CDR3 DNA is TGCAGCGTCCTCGCGGGGGGCCGGAACTATGGCTACACCTTC. Translation: CSVLAGGRNYGYTF.

This clonotype was seen repeatedly, ten times or more. This rearrangement joins TRBV29-1 to TRBJ2-3; D is ambiguous. V was shortened by 3 bases and J by 2 bases, with 18 bases between the two germline ends. The CDR3 has 16 residues. In germline, CDR1 is SQVTM, CDR2 ANQGSEA. The CDR3 here is CSVEDIFGPNTDTQYF. CDR3 nucleotide sequence: TGCAGCGTTGAGGATATCTTTGGGCCTAACACAGATACGCAGTATTTT.

For this clonotype: Sequence at one end of the junction differs from germline and may be a read error. CDR3: CATSQSPGDSEQYF. Written as DNA, the CDR3 is TGTGCCACCAGCCAATCACCGGGAGATTCCGAGCAGTACTTC. The V and J genes are TRBV3-1 and TRBJ2-7; D is perhaps TRBD2 (6 bases). The CDR3 totals 14 residues. CDR1 LGHDT and CDR2 YNNKEL come from the germline V gene (reference sequence).

This clonotype was seen repeatedly, ten times or more. This chain joins TRBV29-1 and TRBJ1-1; D gene ambiguous. The germline CDR1 and CDR2 sequences are SQVTM and ANQGSEA. V lost 4 bases and J lost 3, with 15 bases in between. The CDR3 is 14 residues long. The CDR3 loop is CSVGQTAGDTEAFF. CDR3 in DNA: TGCAGCGTTGGTCAGACGGCTGGGGACACTGAAGCTTTCTTT.

This clonotype was found a few times. The chain has TRBV29-1 and TRBJ1-2, with 9 bases lining up with TRBD1. The CDR3 has 13 amino acids. Trimming cost V 4 bases and J 6 bases; bases outside gene matches: 6. The germline gives CDR1 SQVTM, CDR2 ANQGSEA. The chain's CDR3 is CSVAKGQGDGYTF. CDR3 bases: TGCAGCGTTGCAAAGGGACAGGGAGATGGCTACACCTTC. The full variable domain, in which reference TRBV29-1 and TRBJ1-2 provide the parts outside the CDR3, is SAVISQKPSRDICQRGTSLTIQCQVDSQVTMMFWYRQQPGQSLTLIATANQGSEATYESGFVIDKFPISRPNLTFSTLTVSNMSPEDSSIYLCSVAKGQGDGYTFGSGTRLTVV.

This clonotype was counted many times. J is TRBJ1-1 and V is TRBV7-2; weak D call: TRBD1 (6 bases). CDR1 is SGHTA and CDR2 is FQGNSA in the germline V gene. The CDR3 has 15 residues. Trimming cost V 5 bases and J 5 bases, with 18 bases left between them. The CDR3 region has the DNA TGTGCCAGCAGCCCCCTGGGGGGGGCGCCGACTGAAGCTTTCTTT. Its translation: CASSPLGGAPTEAFF.

The rearrangement uses TRBV20-1 and TRBJ1-2, with D maybe TRBD1 (6 bases). Trimming shortened V by 2 bases and J by 8 bases, and 21 bases separated the two germline ends. This CDR3 has 15 amino acids. In germline, CDR1 is DFQATT, CDR2 SNEGSKA (reference sequence). Here the CDR3 DNA reads TGCAGTGCTAGACAAATTGAGGCGGACAGTTCGGGCTACACCTTC. Translation gives CSARQIEADSSGYTF.

This clonotype was found many times. The gene calls are TRBV5-8 and TRBJ1-5; D ambiguous. The CDR3 is 14 amino acids. V shed 2 bases and J shed 5 bases, with 11 bases lying between them. The germline CDR1 and CDR2 sequences are SGHTS and YDEGEE. The CDR3 protein is CASSFRLVDQPQHF. The CDR3 nucleotides read TGTGCCAGCAGCTTCAGACTGGTTGATCAGCCCCAGCATTTT.

This clonotype was counted ten times or more. The chain couples TRBV7-8 to TRBJ1-6; D perhaps matches TRBD1 (5 bases). Germline-derived CDR1 and CDR2 are SGHVS and FQNEAQ. The V end lost 2 bases, the J end lost 9 bases, and 20 bases lay between the germline ends. CDR3 length equals 17 residues. CDR3 nucleotides: TGTGCCAGCAGCTTATTCTTTGGGGCAGGAAGCGGTTCACCCCTCCACTTT. Amino acids: CASSLFFGAGSGSPLHF.

This clonotype has ten or more counts. The J gene is TRBJ2-1, the V gene TRBV12-3 or TRBV12-4; D possibly corresponds to TRBD2 (5 bases). CDR3 length: 14 amino acids. The V and J ends lost 3 bases and 5 bases respectively, with 11 bases between them. The CDR3 DNA reads as TGTGCCAGCAGTTTGATGGCGGGTCACAATGAGCAGTTCTTC. Amino acids: CASSLMAGHNEQFF.

This chain joins TRBV3-1 and TRBJ2-2, with 14 bases matching TRBD2. With 1 base clipped from V and 3 bases from J, the junction kept 4 bases outside the gene matches. From germline, CDR1 is LGHDT and CDR2 YNNKEL (reference sequence). The CDR3 is made up of 18 amino acids. CDR3 loop: CASSQGLAGGRDTGELFF. In DNA, the CDR3 is TGTGCCAGCAGCCAAGGACTAGCGGGAGGGCGGGACACCGGGGAGCTGTTTTTT.

This clonotype was picked up many times. The chain employs TRBV29-1 and TRBJ1-2; the D is unclear. Germline values: CDR1 SQVTM, CDR2 ANQGSEA. The CDR3 contains 13 residues. V lost 1 base to trimming and J lost 4 bases, with 10 bases between them. CDR3 residues: CSVEVMGIYGYTF. The CDR3 DNA reads as TGCAGCGTTGAAGTTATGGGAATCTATGGCTACACCTTC.

This clonotype was counted a few times. The chain carries TRBV20-1 and TRBJ2-7, with 12 bases aligning to TRBD2. The trim removed 3 bases at V and 2 bases at J, leaving 14 bases unmatched. CDR1 and CDR2 (germline): DFQATT, SNEGSKA (reference sequence). The CDR3 contains 18 residues. CDR3 region: CSARGRAGTSGLPYEQYF. In nucleotides, the CDR3 is TGCAGTGCTAGGGGCAGGGCAGGGACTAGCGGGTTGCCCTACGAGCAGTACTTC.

On this clonotype: Since the CDR3 does not end with the conserved phenylalanine or tryptophan, this likely comes from a read error. The rearrangement joins TRBV18 to TRBJ2-1; D perhaps matches TRBD1 (6 bases). The CDR3 spans 15 residues. CDR1 KGHSH and CDR2 LQKENI come from the germline V gene. The V and J ends lost 0 bases and 4 bases respectively, with 10 bases between them. The CDR3 loop reads CASSPPGGSYNEQFY. The CDR3 bases are TGTGCCAGCTCACCACCAGGGGGTTCATACAATGAGCAGTTCTAC.

This clonotype has only a few counts. The chain links TRBV7-8 to TRBJ2-1; D unresolved. In germline, CDR1 is SGHVS, CDR2 FQNEAQ. Trimming removed 1 base from V and 8 bases from J, with 12 bases in between. CDR3 length: 14 amino acids. The CDR3, as DNA: TGTGCCAGCAGCTTAGAGAGTCCGATCGATGAGCAGTTCTTC. This codes for CASSLESPIDEQFF.

This clonotype was counted ten times or more. J is TRBJ1-3 and V is TRBV6-1; unclear D gene. Germline values: CDR1 MNHNS, CDR2 SASEGT. Trimming cost V 3 bases and J 4 bases, with 4 bases left between them. The CDR3 covers 12 residues. CDR3 bases: TGTGCCAGCAGTGAGGTCGGAAACACCATATATTTT. It is translated as CASSEVGNTIYF.

This clonotype showed up many times. CDR3 residues: CASRTGVYYGYTF. The CDR3 DNA sequence: TGTGCCAGCAGGACCGGGGTATACTATGGCTACACCTTC. The chain couples TRBV6-1 to TRBJ1-2; D is uncertain. V was cut by 6 bases and J by 3 bases, with 11 bases left in between. Germline V gene lookup returns CDR1 MNHNS and CDR2 SASEGT. The CDR3 consists of 13 residues.

This clonotype appeared many times. The rearrangement joins TRBV18 to TRBJ2-5; D gene uncertain. The CDR3 contains 16 residues. CDR1 KGHSH and CDR2 LQKENI come from the germline V gene. Trimming shortened V by 3 bases and J by 2 bases, and 16 bases separated the two germline ends. The CDR3 sequence is CASSPPRHKGQETQYF. In DNA form, the CDR3 reads TGTGCCAGCTCACCGCCCAGGCATAAGGGACAAGAGACCCAGTACTTC.

In its sample, this clonotype was seen many times. The chain combines TRBV28 with TRBJ2-7, with 9 positions matching TRBD1. The CDR3 loop spans 15 amino acids. Unmatched junction bases numbered 6, after V lost 4 bases and J lost 2 bases. CDR1 and CDR2 (germline): MDHEN, SYDVKM. CDR3 coding DNA: TGTGCCAGCAGTTCCCCCGGGACAGGGACCTACGAGCAGTACTTC. Translated: CASSSPGTGTYEQYF.

At least ten counts were recorded for this clonotype. The chain joins TRBV12-3 or TRBV12-4 to TRBJ2-1; TRBD2 matches 10 bases. The CDR3 is made up of 15 amino acids. Trimming cost V 5 bases and J 9 bases; bases outside gene matches: 10. DNA of the CDR3: TGTGCCAGCAGTCCGGGACTAGCGACCCTGAGTGAGCAGTTCTTC. Amino acids: CASSPGLATLSEQFF.

At least ten counts were recorded for this clonotype. V and J are TRBV20-1 and TRBJ2-1; D is unresolved. V was cut by 6 bases and J by 1 base, with 13 bases left in between. Germline assignment: CDR1 DFQATT and CDR2 SNEGSKA (reference sequence). The CDR3 is made up of 14 amino acids. The chain's CDR3 is CSAPLGPSYNEQFF. The CDR3 coding sequence is TGCAGTGCGCCGCTAGGGCCGTCCTACAATGAGCAGTTCTTC.

This clonotype occurred many times. The J gene is TRBJ2-3, the V gene TRBV29-1, with 7 bases identical to TRBD1. The CDR3 consists of 14 residues. Germline V gene data show CDR1 as SQVTM and CDR2 as ANQGSEA. The V segment lost 5 bases and the J segment 2 bases; nucleotides outside the gene matches: 7. The CDR3 DNA reads as TGCAGCGTTAGACTCAGGGGGAACACAGATACGCAGTATTTT. Its protein is CSVRLRGNTDTQYF.

At least ten counts were recorded for this clonotype. The V and J genes are TRBV5-1 and TRBJ2-7; 10 positions agree with TRBD2. V gave up 0 bases and J gave up 5 bases; unmatched junction bases: 2. This CDR3 is 14 amino acids long. Germline CDR1 is SGHRS and CDR2 is YFSETQ. CDR3 in DNA: TGCGCCAGCAGCTTGGAAGCGGGAGGGAACGAGCAGTACTTC. The encoded protein is CASSLEAGGNEQYF.

This clonotype appeared a few times. The rearrangement uses TRBV20-1 and TRBJ1-1, with D possibly matching TRBD1 (6 bases). Germline CDR1 and CDR2: DFQATT and SNEGSKA (reference sequence). The ends were cut back, 3 bases at V and 0 bases at J, with 11 bases in the middle. This CDR3 comprises 14 residues. The DNA for the CDR3 is TGCAGTGCTAGTCAGGGGACCCTGAACACTGAAGCTTTCTTT. It is translated as CSASQGTLNTEAFF.

This clonotype was seen a handful of times. The CDR3 region has the DNA TGCAGTGCTAGAGGGGGGGGGACTAGCAGCTACGAGCAGTACTTC. Its translation: CSARGGGTSSYEQYF. The J gene is TRBJ2-7, the V gene TRBV20-1; the match to TRBD2 covers 9 bases. The CDR3 has 15 residues. CDR1 is DFQATT, CDR2 SNEGSKA, per germline (reference sequence). The junction had 7 bases not matched to a gene; V was cut back by 1 base and J by 3 bases.

The table lists this clonotype with many counts. The V call is TRBV4-3, the J call TRBJ1-1, with TRBD1 matching 8 bases. This CDR3 has 13 residues. V was clipped by 1 base and J by 6 bases; unmatched bases: 1. CDR1 is LGHNA, CDR2 YSLEER, per germline. The CDR3 sequence: CASSQGTGPEAFF. In DNA form, the CDR3 reads TGCGCCAGCAGCCAAGGGACAGGGCCTGAAGCTTTCTTT.

This chain links TRBV5-4 with TRBJ2-7; 7 nucleotides align to TRBD2. Germline assignment: CDR1 SGHNT and CDR2 YYREEE (reference sequence). V lost 0 bases, J lost 2 bases, and 5 bases stayed unmatched. The CDR3 runs 15 residues. CDR3 nucleotides: TGTGCCAGCAGCTTGGGGGGGGGTAAAGCCTACGAGCAGTACTTC. As protein: CASSLGGGKAYEQYF. The entire variable domain, with the rest obtained from reference TRBV5-4 and TRBJ2-7, is as follows: ETGVTQSPTHLIKTRGQQVTLRCSSQSGHNTVSWYQQALGQGPQFIFQYYREEENGRGNFPPRFSGLQFPNYSSELNVNALELDDSALYLCASSLGGGKAYEQYFGPGTRLTVT.